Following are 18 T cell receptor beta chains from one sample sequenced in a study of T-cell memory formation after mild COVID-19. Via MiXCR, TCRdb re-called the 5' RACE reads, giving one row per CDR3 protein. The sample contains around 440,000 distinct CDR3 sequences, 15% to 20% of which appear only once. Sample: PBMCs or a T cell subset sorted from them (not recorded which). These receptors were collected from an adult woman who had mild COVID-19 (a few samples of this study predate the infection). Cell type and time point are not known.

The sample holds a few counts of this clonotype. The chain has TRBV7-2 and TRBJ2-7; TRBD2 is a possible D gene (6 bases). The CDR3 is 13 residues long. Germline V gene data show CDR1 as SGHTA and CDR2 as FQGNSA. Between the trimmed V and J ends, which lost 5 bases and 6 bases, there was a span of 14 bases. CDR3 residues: CASSGRLVAEQYF. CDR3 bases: TGTGCCAGCAGCGGTCGACTAGTTGCCGAGCAGTACTTC.

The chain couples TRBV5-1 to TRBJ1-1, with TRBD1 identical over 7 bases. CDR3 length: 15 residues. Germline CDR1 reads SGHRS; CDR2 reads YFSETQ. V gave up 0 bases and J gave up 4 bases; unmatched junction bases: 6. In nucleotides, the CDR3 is TGCGCCAGCAGCTTGGAAGGCAGGGGGGGCACTGAAGCTTTCTTT. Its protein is CASSLEGRGGTEAFF.

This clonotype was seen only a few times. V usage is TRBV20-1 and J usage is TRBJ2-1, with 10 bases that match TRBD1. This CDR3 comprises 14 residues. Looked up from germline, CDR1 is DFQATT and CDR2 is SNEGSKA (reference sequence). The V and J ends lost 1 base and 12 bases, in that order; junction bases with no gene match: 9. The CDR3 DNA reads TGCAGTGCTAGAGCGACAGGGGGCAAGTTAGGGCAGTTCTTC. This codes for CSARATGGKLGQFF.

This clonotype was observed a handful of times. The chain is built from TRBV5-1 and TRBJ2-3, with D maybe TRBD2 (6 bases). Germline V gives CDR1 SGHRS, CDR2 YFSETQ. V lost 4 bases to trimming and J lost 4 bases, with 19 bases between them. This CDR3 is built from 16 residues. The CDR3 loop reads CASSPNGGGSADTQYF. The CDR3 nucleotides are TGCGCCAGCAGCCCCAACGGGGGAGGCAGCGCAGATACGCAGTATTTT.

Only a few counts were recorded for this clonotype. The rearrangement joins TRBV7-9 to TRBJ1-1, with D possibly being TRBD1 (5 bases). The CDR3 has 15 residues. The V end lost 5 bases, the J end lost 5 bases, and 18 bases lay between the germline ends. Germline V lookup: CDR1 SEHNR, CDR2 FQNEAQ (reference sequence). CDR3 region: CASSAQGAKATEAFF. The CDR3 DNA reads TGTGCCAGCAGCGCCCAAGGGGCAAAGGCAACTGAAGCTTTCTTT.

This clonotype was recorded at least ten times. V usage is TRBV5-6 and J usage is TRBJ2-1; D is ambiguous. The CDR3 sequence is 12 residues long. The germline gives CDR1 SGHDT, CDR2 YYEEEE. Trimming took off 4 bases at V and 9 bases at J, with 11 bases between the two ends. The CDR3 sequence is CASSLSRGEQFF. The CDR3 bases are TGTGCCAGCAGCCTGAGCAGAGGTGAGCAGTTCTTC. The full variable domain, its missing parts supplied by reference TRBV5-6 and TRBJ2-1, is DAGVTQSPTHLIKTRGQQVTLRCSPKSGHDTVSWYQQALGQGPQFIFQYYEEEERQRGNFPDRFSGHQFPNYSSELNVNALLLGDSALYLCASSLSRGEQFFGPGTRLTVL.

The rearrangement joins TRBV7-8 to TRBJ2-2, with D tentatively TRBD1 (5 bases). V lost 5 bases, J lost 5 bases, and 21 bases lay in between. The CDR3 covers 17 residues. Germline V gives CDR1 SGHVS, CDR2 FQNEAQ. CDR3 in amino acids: CASSANQGLGVTGELFF. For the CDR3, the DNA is TGTGCCAGCAGCGCCAACCAGGGTCTCGGAGTAACCGGGGAGCTGTTTTTT.

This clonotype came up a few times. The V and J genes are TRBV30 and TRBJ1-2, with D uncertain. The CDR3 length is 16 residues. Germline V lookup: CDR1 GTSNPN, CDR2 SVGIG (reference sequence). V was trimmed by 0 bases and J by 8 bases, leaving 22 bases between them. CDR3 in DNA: TGTGCCTGGAGTGTCTCGAACAGTGCACGGGTGAGAGGCTACACCTTC. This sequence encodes CAWSVSNSARVRGYTF.

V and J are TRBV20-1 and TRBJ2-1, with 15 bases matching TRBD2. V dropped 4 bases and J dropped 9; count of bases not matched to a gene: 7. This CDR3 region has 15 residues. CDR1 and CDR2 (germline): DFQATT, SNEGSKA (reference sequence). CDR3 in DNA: TGCAGTGCTACCCTGGGACTAGCGGGAGGAAGTGAGCAGTTCTTC. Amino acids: CSATLGLAGGSEQFF.

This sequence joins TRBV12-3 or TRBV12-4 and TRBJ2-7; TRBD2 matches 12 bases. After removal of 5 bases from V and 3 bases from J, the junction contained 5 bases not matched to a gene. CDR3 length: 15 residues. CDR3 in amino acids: CASSKGTSGHYEQYF. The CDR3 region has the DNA TGTGCCAGCAGTAAGGGGACTAGCGGGCACTACGAGCAGTACTTC.

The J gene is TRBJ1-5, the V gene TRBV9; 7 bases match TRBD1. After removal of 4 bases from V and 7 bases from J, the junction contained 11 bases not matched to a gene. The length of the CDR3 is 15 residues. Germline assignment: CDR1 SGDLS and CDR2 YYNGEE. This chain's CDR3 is CASSRNGRGDQPQHF. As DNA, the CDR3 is TGTGCCAGCAGCCGAAACGGCAGGGGGGACCAGCCCCAGCATTTT.

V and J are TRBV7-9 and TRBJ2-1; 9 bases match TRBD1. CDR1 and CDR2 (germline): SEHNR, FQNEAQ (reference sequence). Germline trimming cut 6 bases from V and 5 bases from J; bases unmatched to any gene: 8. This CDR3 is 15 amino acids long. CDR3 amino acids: CASRLPGTGHNEQFF. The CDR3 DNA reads TGTGCCAGCAGGCTTCCCGGGACAGGGCACAATGAGCAGTTCTTC.

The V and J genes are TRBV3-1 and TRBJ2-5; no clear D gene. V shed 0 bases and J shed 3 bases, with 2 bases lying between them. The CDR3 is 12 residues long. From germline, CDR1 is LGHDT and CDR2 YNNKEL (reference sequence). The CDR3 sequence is CASSQDEETQYF. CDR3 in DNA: TGTGCCAGCAGCCAAGACGAAGAGACCCAGTACTTC.

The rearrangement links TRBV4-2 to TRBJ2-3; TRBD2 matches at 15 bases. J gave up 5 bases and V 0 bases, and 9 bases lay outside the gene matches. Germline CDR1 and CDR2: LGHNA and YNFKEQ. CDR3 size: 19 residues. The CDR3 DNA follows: TGTGCCAGCAGCCAAGATTCAAGGGGACTAGCGGGAGGAAGAGATACGCAGTATTTT. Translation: CASSQDSRGLAGGRDTQYF.

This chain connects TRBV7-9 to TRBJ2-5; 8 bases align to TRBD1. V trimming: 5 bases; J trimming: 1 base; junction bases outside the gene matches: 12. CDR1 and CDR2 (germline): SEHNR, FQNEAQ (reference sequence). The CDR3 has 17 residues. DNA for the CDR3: TGTGCCAGCAGCCCCCAGGGGGCAGGGGCCACCCAAGAGACCCAGTACTTC. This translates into CASSPQGAGATQETQYF.

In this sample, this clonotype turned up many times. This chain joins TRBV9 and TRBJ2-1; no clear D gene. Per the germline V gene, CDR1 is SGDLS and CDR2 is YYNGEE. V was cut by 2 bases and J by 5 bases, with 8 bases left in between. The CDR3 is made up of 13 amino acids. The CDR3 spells CASSVQLNNEQFF. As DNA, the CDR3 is TGTGCCAGCAGCGTCCAACTGAACAATGAGCAGTTCTTC.

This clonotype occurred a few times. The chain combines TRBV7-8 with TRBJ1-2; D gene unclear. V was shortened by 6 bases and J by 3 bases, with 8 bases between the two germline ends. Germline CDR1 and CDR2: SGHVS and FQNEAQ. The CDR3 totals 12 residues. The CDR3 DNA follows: TGTGCCAGCAGAGGTCCACACTATGGCTACACCTTC. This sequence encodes CASRGPHYGYTF.

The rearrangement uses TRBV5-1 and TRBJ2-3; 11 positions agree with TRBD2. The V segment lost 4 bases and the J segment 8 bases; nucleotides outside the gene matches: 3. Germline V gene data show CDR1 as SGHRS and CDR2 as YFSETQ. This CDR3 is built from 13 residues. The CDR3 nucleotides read TGCGCCAGCAGCCTGGGGACTAGCGGTACGCAGTATTTT. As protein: CASSLGTSGTQYF.